Each of the 28 T cell receptor beta chains below was sequenced from the same sample in a study of CD8+CD57+ T cells in acquired aplastic anemia. Profiling of TCR beta VDJ combinations and CDR3 sequences used genomic DNA as template. TCRdb passed the reads through MiXCR, listing each CDR3 protein once. The repertoire holds some 220,000 distinct CDR3 sequences, with approximately 35% as singletons. The sequenced sample was sorted CD4+, CD8+, or CD8+CD57+ T cells (not recorded which) from PBMCs. These receptors were collected from a human donor in good health, serving as a control.

This clonotype was counted many times. The rearrangement joins TRBV30 to TRBJ2-7, with D possibly being TRBD2 (5 bases). The length of the CDR3 is 13 residues. V lost 1 base to trimming and J lost 2 bases, with 9 bases between them. The germline CDR1 and CDR2 sequences are GTSNPN and SVGIG (reference sequence). The CDR3 protein is CAWSGRTTYEQYF. CDR3 in DNA: TGTGCCTGGAGTGGGAGGACCACCTACGAGCAGTACTTC.

This clonotype was seen only once. This chain connects TRBV20-1 to TRBJ2-2, with 8 bases lining up with TRBD2. Losses at the gene ends were 5 bases for V and 3 bases for J; bases not matched to a gene: 8. CDR3 length equals 15 residues. Germline V lookup: CDR1 DFQATT, CDR2 SNEGSKA (reference sequence). The CDR3 protein is CSAGLSGGYTGELFF. CDR3 DNA: TGCAGTGCTGGACTATCGGGGGGGTACACCGGGGAGCTGTTTTTT.

This clonotype was seen repeatedly, ten times or more. The rearrangement links TRBV12-3 or TRBV12-4 to TRBJ2-5; TRBD2 might be the D (6 bases). The CDR3 contains 14 residues. The V end was cut by 6 bases, the J end by 5 bases, with 16 bases between. The CDR3 DNA follows: TGTGCCAGCAGCCTCGCCGGGGGTAAGGAGACCCAGTACTTC. It codes for CASSLAGGKETQYF.

The chain carries TRBV6-2 or TRBV6-3 and TRBJ1-6; possibly TRBD1 for D (6 bases). Germline V gives CDR1 MNHEY, CDR2 SVGEGT. CDR3 size: 14 residues. Trimming took 5 bases from V and 9 from J, leaving 14 bases between them. The DNA of the CDR3 is TGTGCCAGCAGTGGTATACTACAGGGTTCACCCCTCCACTTT. Translation: CASSGILQGSPLHF.

This rearrangement joins TRBV4-1 to TRBJ2-2, with 10 bases that match TRBD1. The V segment lost 6 bases and the J segment 6 bases; nucleotides outside the gene matches: 7. The CDR3 runs to 15 residues. Germline V gives CDR1 MGHRA, CDR2 YSYEKL. As DNA, the CDR3 is TGCGCCAGCAGACGGGGACAGGGGATACCCGGGGAGCTGTTTTTT. This codes for CASRRGQGIPGELFF.

Details on this clonotype: The junction departs from germline at one end; a sequencing error may be responsible. The rearrangement joins TRBV11-1 to TRBJ2-2; tentatively, D is TRBD1 (6 bases). Germline values: CDR1 SGHAT, CDR2 FQDESV (reference sequence). The CDR3 consists of 20 residues. The CDR3 DNA reads as TGTGCCGGCAGCTTAGTGTGGGGGCACTCAGGGCCTCCCGACACCGGGGAGCTGTTTTTT. Translating gives CAGSLVWGHSGPPDTGELFF.

This clonotype has only a few counts. The V call is TRBV18, the J call TRBJ1-5; 9 bases match TRBD1. Germline lookup yields CDR1 KGHSH and CDR2 LQKENI. This CDR3 is 17 amino acids long. The trim removed 3 bases at V and 1 base at J, leaving 7 bases unmatched. Written as DNA, the CDR3 is TGTGCCAGCTCACCCTACAGGACAGGGGCAAGCAATCAGCCCCAGCATTTT. Amino acids: CASSPYRTGASNQPQHF.

With regard to this clonotype: It may be a read error: a sequence one base away is much more abundant. The rearrangement links TRBV13 to TRBJ2-7, with a possible D match to TRBD2 (6 bases). Germline V CDR1 and CDR2: PRHDT, FYEKMQ (reference sequence). The CDR3 is made up of 15 amino acids. The CDR3 spells CASSLGGRPNYEQCF. The CDR3 region has the DNA TGTGCCAGCAGCTTAGGGGGGAGGCCCAACTACGAGCAGTGCTTC. Using reference TRBV13 and TRBJ2-7 for the parts outside the CDR3, the full variable domain is AAGVIQSPRHLIKEKRETATLKCYPIPRHDTVYWYQQGPGQDPQFLISFYEKMQSDKGSIPDRFSAQQFSDYHSELNMSSLELGDSALYFCASSLGGRPNYEQCFGPGTRLTVT.

The chain couples TRBV20-1 to TRBJ1-2, with 10 bases identical to TRBD1. The V gene end was trimmed by 1 base and the J gene end by 6 bases; junction bases not matched to a gene: 2. The length of the CDR3 is 13 residues. Germline CDR1 DFQATT, CDR2 SNEGSKA (reference sequence). The CDR3 spells CSARVGTGDGYTF. In DNA, the CDR3 is TGCAGTGCTAGAGTCGGGACAGGGGATGGCTACACCTTC.

With respect to this clonotype: A much larger clonotype is one base distant, so this may be a read error. V and J are TRBV19 and TRBJ2-1, with 7 bases lining up with TRBD2. The length of the CDR3 is 15 residues. Germline V gene data show CDR1 as LNHDA and CDR2 as SQIVND (reference sequence). The CDR3 DNA follows: TGTGCCAGCCGCCGGGCGGGAGCTGAGTACAATGAGCAGCTCTTC. Its protein is CASRRAGAEYNEQLF.

This clonotype was found a few times. The rearrangement uses TRBV6-1 and TRBJ1-2; perhaps TRBD1 as D (5 bases). The CDR3 is made up of 13 amino acids. V gave up 5 bases and J gave up 2 bases, with 9 bases separating them. The germline V gene has CDR1 MNHNS and CDR2 SASEGT. DNA of the CDR3: TGTGCCAGCAGTCCCAACAGGAACTATGGCTACACCTTC. It is translated as CASSPNRNYGYTF.

The rearrangement links TRBV2 to TRBJ2-7, with 8 bases lining up with TRBD2. Germline V CDR1 and CDR2: SNHLY, FYNNEI. This CDR3 has 14 amino acids. Trimming took 8 bases from V and 3 from J; bases not matched to a gene: 9. In DNA form, the CDR3 reads TGTGCCAGCCACGAACATAGCGGGAACTACGAGCAGTACTTC. Protein: CASHEHSGNYEQYF.

The table lists this clonotype with many counts. The V call is TRBV20-1, the J call TRBJ2-7, with 10 bases fitting TRBD1. The CDR3 loop spans 13 amino acids. The V gene's germline CDR1 is DFQATT and CDR2 SNEGSKA (reference sequence). J was trimmed by 6 bases and V by 3 bases; bases with no gene match: 5. The CDR3 spells CSASSGTGVEQYF. CDR3 in DNA: TGCAGTGCTAGTTCTGGGACAGGGGTCGAGCAGTACTTC.

V usage is TRBV6-1 and J usage is TRBJ1-6; 10 bases map to TRBD1. After removal of 6 bases from V and 9 bases from J, the junction contained 5 bases not matched to a gene. This CDR3 is 14 amino acids long. Germline CDR1 is MNHNS and CDR2 is SASEGT. This CDR3 reads CASRGTGVFSPLHF. The DNA for the CDR3 is TGTGCCAGCAGGGGGACAGGGGTGTTTTCACCCCTCCACTTT.

This clonotype was counted ten times or more. The chain is built from TRBV5-4 and TRBJ2-5; D gene unclear. CDR1 and CDR2 (germline): SGHNT, YYREEE (reference sequence). V lost 4 bases to trimming and J lost 4 bases, with 8 bases between them. The CDR3 totals 12 residues. CDR3 in DNA: TGTGCCAGCAGCCGAGACGGAGAGACCCAGTACTTC. This gives the protein CASSRDGETQYF.

Notes on this clonotype: A much larger clonotype is one base distant, so this may be a read error. This CDR3 is CASSKTIDYNSPLHF. Written as DNA, the CDR3 is TGTGCCAGCAGTAAAACGATAGACTATAATTCACCCCTCCACTTT. This sequence joins TRBV2 and TRBJ1-6; no clear D. The CDR3 is 15 amino acids. V was clipped by 5 bases and J by 3 bases, with 11 bases between them. Looked up from germline, CDR1 is SNHLY and CDR2 is FYNNEI.

V and J are TRBV2 and TRBJ1-2; TRBD1 aligns across 7 bases. Germline values: CDR1 SNHLY, CDR2 FYNNEI. V lost 3 bases, J lost 7 bases, and 11 bases stayed unmatched. The CDR3 is 15 residues long. The CDR3: CASSDQGQGVGGYTF. In nucleotides, the CDR3 is TGTGCCAGCAGTGACCAGGGTCAGGGGGTGGGTGGCTACACCTTC. Full variable domain (rest looked up from reference TRBV2 and TRBJ1-2): EPEVTQTPSHQVTQMGQEVILRCVPISNHLYFYWYRQILGQKVEFLVSFYNNEISEKSEIFDDQFSVERPDGSNFTLKIRSTKLEDSAMYFCASSDQGQGVGGYTFGSGTRLTVV.

The chain links TRBV30 to TRBJ1-3; TRBD1 might be the D (5 bases). Germline loops: CDR1 GTSNPN, CDR2 SVGIG (reference sequence). CDR3 length equals 15 residues. Trimming shortened V by 2 bases and J by 1 base, and 12 bases separated the two germline ends. DNA of the CDR3: TGTGCCTGGAGTAGCGGCGGGACTTCTGGAAACACCATATATTTT. Protein: CAWSSGGTSGNTIYF. Full variable domain (rest looked up from reference TRBV30 and TRBJ1-3): SQTIHQWPATLVQPVGSPLSLECTVEGTSNPNLYWYRQAAGRGLQLLFYSVGIGQISSEVPQNLSASRPQDRQFILSSKKLLLSDSGFYLCAWSSGGTSGNTIYFGEGSWLTVV.

The chain combines TRBV2 with TRBJ1-2; possible D gene TRBD1, 6 bases. Trimming removed 6 bases at V and 8 bases at J, with 13 bases between. This CDR3 is built from 12 residues. Germline CDR1 SNHLY, CDR2 FYNNEI. DNA of the CDR3: TGTGCCAGCAGCCCAAAGGGGGACGGCTACACCTTC. It translates to CASSPKGDGYTF.

The chain uses TRBV5-5 and TRBJ1-3; the D is unclear. Per germline, CDR1 SGHKS and CDR2 YYEKEE (reference sequence). The CDR3 is made up of 16 amino acids. Trimming took 0 bases from V and 0 from J, leaving 10 bases between them. This CDR3 is CASSLAWLFSGNTIYF. The CDR3 coding sequence is TGTGCCAGCAGCTTGGCGTGGTTGTTCTCTGGAAACACCATATATTTT.

The chain employs TRBV13 and TRBJ1-3; TRBD1 is a possible D gene (6 bases). The CDR3 runs to 18 residues. Trimming removed 5 bases from V and 0 bases from J, with 20 bases in between. Germline loops: CDR1 PRHDT, CDR2 FYEKMQ (reference sequence). The CDR3 nucleotides are TGTGCCAGCAGCCTCACTTCGACAGGCCTCCCCTCTGGAAACACCATATATTTT. Its protein is CASSLTSTGLPSGNTIYF.

This clonotype came up many times. This chain uses TRBV19 with TRBJ2-7; 8 nucleotides agree with TRBD2. This CDR3 is built from 16 residues. The germline CDR1 and CDR2 sequences are LNHDA and SQIVND (reference sequence). The V segment lost 6 bases and the J segment 0 bases; nucleotides outside the gene matches: 10. CDR3 DNA sequence: TGTGCCAGTAGCCGGGAGGGGAGCGCCTCCTCCTACGAGCAGTACTTC. It translates to CASSREGSASSYEQYF.

This clonotype has a single count. This CDR3 is missing its conserved last phenylalanine or tryptophan, likely due to a read error. This sequence joins TRBV24-1 and TRBJ1-1; 8 bases are shared with TRBD1. CDR1 is KGHDR, CDR2 SFDVKD, per germline. The CDR3 runs to 13 residues. The CDR3 reads CATRGQENTEAFL. The CDR3 DNA reads as TGTGCCACCAGGGGACAGGAGAACACCGAAGCTTTCCTT.

This clonotype was observed many times. This chain uses TRBV7-8 with TRBJ2-3; TRBD2 agrees at 12 bases. Germline CDR1 reads SGHVS; CDR2 reads FQNEAQ. The V segment lost 3 bases and the J segment 3 bases; nucleotides outside the gene matches: 4. The length of the CDR3 is 16 residues. CDR3 sequence reads: CASSFPTSGRTDTQYF. The CDR3 nucleotides read TGTGCCAGCAGCTTCCCGACTAGCGGGAGAACAGATACGCAGTATTTT.

This clonotype showed up many times. The chain carries TRBV7-9 and TRBJ2-1; 8 bases are a match to TRBD1. With 5 bases clipped from V and 6 bases from J, the junction kept 9 bases outside the gene matches. Germline V lookup: CDR1 SEHNR, CDR2 FQNEAQ (reference sequence). This CDR3 has 15 residues. The CDR3 nucleotides read TGTGCCAGCAGCCCACGGACAGGGATGAGCAATGAGCAGTTCTTC. This sequence encodes CASSPRTGMSNEQFF.

The chain carries TRBV29-1 and TRBJ2-1, with 7 bases lining up with TRBD1. The germline gives CDR1 SQVTM, CDR2 ANQGSEA. CDR3 size: 13 residues. Trimming cost V 8 bases and J 6 bases; bases outside gene matches: 10. The CDR3 DNA is TGCAGCTTGGGTGGGACAGTAACCAATGAGCAGTTCTTC. This encodes CSLGGTVTNEQFF.

Worth noting for this clonotype: Relative to the germline gene, one junction end is altered; a read error may explain this. The chain links TRBV10-3 to TRBJ2-1; D is ambiguous. Per the germline V gene, CDR1 is ENHRY and CDR2 is SYGVKD. The CDR3 totals 12 residues. CDR3 loop: CASSSQFSEQFF. The CDR3, as DNA: TGTGCCAGCAGTTCCCAATTTAGCGAGCAGTTCTTC.

With regard to this clonotype: With a much larger clone just one base away, this may be a read error. The rearrangement joins TRBV4-1 to TRBJ1-3; a weak D match, TRBD1 (6 bases). Per the germline V gene, CDR1 is MGHRA and CDR2 is YSYEKL. This CDR3 is built from 15 residues. The DNA for the CDR3 is TGCGCCAGCAGCCGAGACAGGAGCTCTGGAAACACCATGTATTTT. It encodes CASSRDRSSGNTMYF.